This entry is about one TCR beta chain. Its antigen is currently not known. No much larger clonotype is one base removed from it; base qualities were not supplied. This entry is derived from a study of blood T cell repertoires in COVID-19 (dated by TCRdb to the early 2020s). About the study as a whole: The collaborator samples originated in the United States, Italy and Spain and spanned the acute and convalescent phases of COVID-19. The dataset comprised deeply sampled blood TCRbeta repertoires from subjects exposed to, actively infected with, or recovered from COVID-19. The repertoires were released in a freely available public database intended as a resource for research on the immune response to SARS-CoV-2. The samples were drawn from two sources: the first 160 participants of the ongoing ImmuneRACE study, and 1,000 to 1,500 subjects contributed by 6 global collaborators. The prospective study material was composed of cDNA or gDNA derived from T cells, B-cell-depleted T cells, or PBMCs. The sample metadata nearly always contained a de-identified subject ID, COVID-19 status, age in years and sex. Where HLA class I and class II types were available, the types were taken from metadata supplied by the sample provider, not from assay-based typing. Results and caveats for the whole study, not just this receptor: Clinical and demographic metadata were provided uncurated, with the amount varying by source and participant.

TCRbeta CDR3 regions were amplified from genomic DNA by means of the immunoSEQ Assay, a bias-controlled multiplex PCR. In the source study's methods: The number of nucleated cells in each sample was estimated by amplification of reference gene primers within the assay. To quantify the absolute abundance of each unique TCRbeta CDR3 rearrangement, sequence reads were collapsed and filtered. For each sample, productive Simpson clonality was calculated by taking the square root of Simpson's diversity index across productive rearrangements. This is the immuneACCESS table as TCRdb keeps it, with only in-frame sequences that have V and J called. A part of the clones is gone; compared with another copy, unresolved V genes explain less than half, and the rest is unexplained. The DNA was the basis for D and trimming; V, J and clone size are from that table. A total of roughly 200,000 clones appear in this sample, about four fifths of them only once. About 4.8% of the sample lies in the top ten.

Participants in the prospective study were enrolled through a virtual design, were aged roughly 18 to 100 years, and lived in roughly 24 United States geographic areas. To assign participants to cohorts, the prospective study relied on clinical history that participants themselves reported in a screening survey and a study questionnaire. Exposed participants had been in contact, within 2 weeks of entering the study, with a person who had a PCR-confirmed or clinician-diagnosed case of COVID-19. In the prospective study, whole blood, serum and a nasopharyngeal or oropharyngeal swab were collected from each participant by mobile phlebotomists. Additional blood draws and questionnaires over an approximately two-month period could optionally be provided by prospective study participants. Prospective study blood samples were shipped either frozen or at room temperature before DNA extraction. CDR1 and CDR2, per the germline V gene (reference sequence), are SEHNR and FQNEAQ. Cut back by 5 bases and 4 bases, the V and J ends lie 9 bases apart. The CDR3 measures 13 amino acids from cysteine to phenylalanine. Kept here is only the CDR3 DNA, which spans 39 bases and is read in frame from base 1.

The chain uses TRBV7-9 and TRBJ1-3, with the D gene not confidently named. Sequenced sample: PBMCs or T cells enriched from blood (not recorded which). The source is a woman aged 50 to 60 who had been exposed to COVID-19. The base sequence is TGTGCCAGCAGCCTTGGCAGGGGAAACACCATATATTTT. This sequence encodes CASSLGRGNTIYF.